This paragraph reports one T cell receptor beta chain. Its antigen is not identified. These data originate in a study of T-cell memory formation after mild COVID-19. The study's findings and limits: CD4+ contracting clones were mainly CM and EM; CD8+ ones, EMRA. Researchers found some responding clones in pre-infection memory, a sign that cross-reactive memory joined. Day 15 to 85 contractors were CD4/CD8 balanced; later expanders leaned CD4+.

Constant-segment primers and 5'RACE yielded cDNA libraries for TCR alpha and TCR beta, each carrying sample barcodes and UMIs. TCRdb re-derived calls from the 5' RACE reads in MiXCR, one entry per CDR3 protein. The sample includes about 180,000 distinct CDR3 sequences, around 15% of them seen just once. CDR3 length: 16 amino acids. V lost 5 bases, J lost 2 bases, and 11 bases stayed unmatched. Source material: PBMCs or a T cell subset sorted from them (not recorded which). V usage is TRBV12-3 or TRBV12-4 and J usage is TRBJ2-5; 7 bases fit TRBD2. The TCR comes from an adult woman who had mild COVID-19 (a few samples of this study predate the infection). Cell type and time point are not known. The CDR3 reads CASSPERGMVQETQYF. The CDR3 DNA reads TGTGCCAGCAGTCCTGAGCGGGGAATGGTGCAAGAGACCCAGTACTTC.